This TCR beta chain emerged from a study of T cells after yellow fever vaccination (dated 2019 in TCRdb). About the investigation overall: Libraries from fractions with low cell numbers were prepared with the SMART-Seq v4 Ultra Low Input RNA kit. To follow T-cell clones before and after both primary and booster YFV17D yellow fever vaccination, bulk TCR alpha and beta repertoires underwent longitudinal sequencing. Two healthy male donors, one aged 18 to 29 and one aged 30 to 40 years, were included in the cohort. Blood samples were taken at several timepoints before and after primary and secondary immunization, and bulk PBMC replicates and cell subsets were isolated.

Comment on this clonotype: What this receptor recognizes is not known. Base qualities are not recorded, but no much larger clone differs from it by a single base.

TCR cDNA was synthesized by 5'RACE template switching, through which a universal primer site and unique molecular identifiers were introduced. cDNA synthesis was primed from both the TCR alpha and TCR beta constant segments. Library amplification involved two PCR steps, and the second step added sample barcodes and sequencing adapters. Sequencing of libraries was done on Illumina HiSeq 2500 (2x100 bp) or NovaSeq (2x150 bp). In the source study's methods: Demultiplexing of reads and collapsing into UMI consensus sequences were performed with MIGEC, and V(D)J alignment was carried out with MiXCR. Vaccine-responding clonotypes were identified with edgeR using replicate PBMC samples, with FDR below 0.01 and a log2 fold change above 5 up to day 15 being required. CD4 or CD8 identity was assigned to each bulk clonotype according to whether the clonotype was present at higher abundance in the sequenced CD4 repertoire or the sequenced CD8 repertoire. TCRdb trimmed the raw reads at Q25, called clones with MiXCR and kept productive beta chains. Merged by CDR3 protein, the rows form single entries marked with the most common genes and DNA. None of the V and J calls come from the authors' own analysis; TCRdb made them. The sample yields hundreds of thousands of distinct CDR3 sequences; about 12% were counted once. More than 13% of the sample rests with the top ten.

Summary of the overall study and its limitations: The secondary T-cell response was found to be weaker but faster than the primary response, with a peak reached on day 5 rather than on day 15. Computational filtering was needed because FACS-sorted repertoires could contain abundant contaminating clonotypes from the bulk population. The study included only two donors, which limits how far the findings can be generalized. A small fraction of clonotypes appeared in both the CD4 and CD8 compartments, likely as a result of convergent recombination. Most clones expanded after primary vaccination were re-detected after the booster (just under 97% of CD4 and around 86% of CD8), suggesting broad memory maintenance.

The germline V gene specifies MNHNS as CDR1 and SASEGT as CDR2. At the junction V is shortened by 7 bases and J by 5 bases; bases outside the gene matches: 5. The CDR3 measures 14 amino acids from cysteine to phenylalanine. The DNA shown is the 42-base CDR3, in frame from base 1. The treatment or condition label, read with the paper, signifies: live attenuated yellow fever vaccine strain. Two biological replicates of bulk PBMCs were collected at each blood-draw timepoint. A standard Ficoll-Paque protocol was used to isolate PBMCs from peripheral blood. TriZol was used to extract RNA from bulk PBMCs, from CD4 and CD8 fractions, and from dextramer-positive and dextramer-negative fractions.

The sequencing here drew on PBMCs, taken on the day of the yellow fever booster vaccination. This receptor chain uses TRBV6-1 and TRBJ2-2, and 9 junctional nucleotides match TRBD1. This TCR came from a man aged 30 to 45 who received the YFV17D yellow fever vaccine. The CDR3 region: CASKTGGRTGELFF. The bases are TGTGCCAGCAAAACAGGGGGCAGAACCGGGGAGCTGTTTTTT.